These T cell receptor beta chains were read from a single sample in a study of T cell responses to AZD1222 COVID-19 vaccine. This table comes from immunoSEQ multiplex PCR, and its TCRdb copy is limited to in-frame clones, with some not included. The sample carries 6,000 or so clones, around 87% recorded once. The starting material was peripheral blood, obtained 28 days after the second AZD1222 dose. The origin of the receptors is an adult who received the AZD1222 COVID-19 vaccine. The CDR3 runs from the conserved cysteine through the conserved F or W. D genes are given only for firm matches. The size field is filled for only some rows; it gives once, few, many or a size class.

size | D | J | V | CDR3 | DNA
once | TRBD1 | TRBJ1-1 | TRBV7-9 | CASSLGQIYTEAFF | TGTGCCAGCAGCCTGGGACAGATCTACACTGAAGCTTTCTTT
. | . | TRBJ1-1 | TRBV18 | CASSPQRGAMNTEAFF | TGTGCCAGCTCACCACAGAGAGGGGCGATGAACACTGAAGCTTTCTTT
once | . | TRBJ1-2 | TRBV21-1 | CASSKGGDREDGYTF | TGTGCCAGCAGCAAAGGGGGGGACAGGGAGGATGGCTACACCTTC
. | . | TRBJ1-1 | TRBV6-1 | CASSEAAGPNTEAFF | TGTGCCAGCAGTGAAGCGGCAGGGCCGAACACTGAAGCTTTCTTT
once | . | TRBJ2-1 | TRBV7-9 | CASSAQGRSYNEQFF | TGTGCCAGCAGCGCCCAGGGTAGGTCCTACAATGAGCAGTTCTTC
. | . | TRBJ2-5 | TRBV3-1/TRBV3-2 | CASSQGTSRETQYF | TGTGCCAGCAGCCAAGGAACTAGCAGGGAGACCCAGTACTTC
few | TRBD2 | TRBJ2-7 | TRBV28 | CASATSGTEQYF | TGTGCCAGCGCGACTAGCGGGACCGAGCAGTACTTC
. | TRBD2 | TRBJ2-3 | TRBV4-2 | CASSQMPSGEADTQYF | TGTGCCAGCAGCCAAATGCCTAGCGGAGAGGCAGATACGCAGTATTTT
few | . | TRBJ1-6 | TRBV13 | CASSRSQYNSPLHF | TGTGCCAGCAGCCGATCACAGTATAATTCACCCCTCCACTTT
. | . | TRBJ2-3 | TRBV7-8 | CASSFDGVPDTQYF | TGTGCCAGCAGCTTTGACGGAGTTCCAGATACGCAGTATTTT
. | . | TRBJ1-2 | TRBV7-8 | CASSLGLGGGTYGYTF | TGTGCCAGCAGCTTAGGGCTTGGAGGGGGAACCTATGGCTACACCTTC
. | . | TRBJ2-5 | TRBV5-1 | CASSPDSTKETQYF | TGCGCCAGCAGCCCGGACAGCACTAAAGAGACCCAGTACTTC
. | TRBD1 | TRBJ1-2 | TRBV28 | CASSSPRGRKAKLRGYTF | TGTGCCAGCAGTTCTCCCAGGGGGCGAAAGGCAAAATTACGTGGCTACACCTTC
. | . | TRBJ2-5 | TRBV20-1 | CSASEGIEETQYF | TGCAGTGCTAGTGAAGGGATAGAAGAGACCCAGTACTTC
. | . | TRBJ1-2 | TRBV19 | CASSIPTGYYGYTF | TGTGCCAGTAGTATCCCGACAGGTTATTATGGCTACACCTTC
once | . | TRBJ1-3 | TRBV9 | CASSLFTAGDRRNTIYF | TGTGCCAGCAGCCTTTTTACGGCAGGGGATCGTCGAAACACCATATATTTT
. | . | TRBJ1-2 | TRBV15 | CATSRGGTVYGYTF | TGTGCCACCAGCAGAGGGGGGACTGTCTATGGCTACACCTTC
once | . | TRBJ2-2 | TRBV7-9 | CASRPGAGTGELFF | TGTGCCAGCAGGCCCGGGGCGGGGACCGGGGAGCTGTTTTTT
. | . | TRBJ2-2 | TRBV14 | CASSQEIGGTHTGELFF | TGTGCCAGCAGCCAAGAGATAGGCGGGACCCACACCGGGGAGCTGTTTTTT
. | . | TRBJ2-1 | TRBV5-6 | CASSLASVQGQFF | TGTGCCAGCAGCTTGGCCTCGGTACAGGGACAGTTCTTC
. | . | TRBJ1-1 | TRBV2 | CASTEGEAFF | TGTGCCAGCACCGAAGGGGAAGCTTTCTTT
. | . | TRBJ2-7 | TRBV10-3 | CAISAGSGQGAYEQYF | TGTGCCATCAGTGCGGGCAGTGGGCAGGGTGCCTACGAGCAGTACTTC
. | . | TRBJ2-7 | TRBV4-3 | CASSQDQGGAGEQYF | TGCGCCAGCAGCCAAGATCAGGGCGGGGCGGGGGAGCAGTACTTC
. | . | TRBJ1-6 | TRBV2 | CASTTVAGNSPLHF | TGTGCCAGCACCACGGTTGCGGGCAATTCACCCCTCCACTTT
. | . | TRBJ2-3 | TRBV5-1 | CASSISTDTQYF | TGCGCCAGCAGCATAAGCACAGATACGCAGTATTTT
. | . | TRBJ1-1 | TRBV11-3 | CASSRGQDGNTEAFF | TGTGCCAGCAGCCGTGGGCAGGATGGTAACACTGAAGCTTTCTTT
few | . | TRBJ1-1 | TRBV2 | CASSIGQRKAFF | TGTGCCAGCAGTATTGGACAGAGGAAAGCTTTCTTT
once | . | TRBJ1-2 | TRBV5-4 | CATRMGGGNYGYTF | TGTGCCACCCGGATGGGGGGCGGAAACTATGGCTACACCTTC
. | . | TRBJ1-1 | TRBV5-1 | CASSLDRMNTEAFF | TGCGCCAGCAGCTTGGACAGGATGAACACTGAAGCTTTCTTT
. | . | TRBJ2-3 | TRBV6-5 | CASSTQGQSTDTQYF | TGTGCCAGCAGCACACAGGGTCAGAGCACAGATACGCAGTATTTT
. | . | TRBJ2-7 | TRBV28 | CASSLVWEQYF | TGTGCCAGCAGTTTGGTTTGGGAGCAGTACTTC
. | . | TRBJ2-6 | TRBV28 | CASRSSGANVLTF | TGTGCCAGCCGGTCCTCTGGGGCCAACGTCCTGACTTTC
. | . | TRBJ1-1 | TRBV2 | CASTLRAEAFF | TGTGCCAGCACCCTCAGGGCTGAAGCTTTCTTT
once | . | TRBJ2-2 | TRBV4-3 | CASSQERGWGTGELFF | TGCGCCAGCAGCCAAGAAAGAGGTTGGGGCACCGGGGAGCTGTTTTTT
. | . | TRBJ1-1 | TRBV18 | CASSPQNGWEAFF | TGTGCCAGCTCACCACAGAATGGCTGGGAAGCTTTCTTT
. | . | TRBJ2-7 | TRBV10-3 | CAISRGQSYEQYF | TGTGCCATCAGCAGAGGACAGTCCTACGAGCAGTACTTC
. | . | TRBJ1-1 | TRBV12-3/TRBV12-4 | CASSPGVRGAFF | TGTGCCAGCAGTCCGGGGGTTAGGGGGGCTTTCTTT
once | . | TRBJ1-2 | TRBV28 | CASRLMDSGYTF | TGTGCCAGCAGGTTAATGGACTCTGGCTACACCTTC
. | . | TRBJ1-5 | TRBV18 | CASSPAVNQPQHF | TGTGCCAGCTCACCGGCAGTGAATCAGCCCCAGCATTTT
. | . | TRBJ2-1 | TRBV6-4 | CASSEFSISYNEQFF | TGTGCCAGCAGTGAATTCTCTATTTCCTACAATGAGCAGTTCTTC
. | . | TRBJ2-3 | TRBV19 | CASTFASTDTQYF | TGTGCCAGTACCTTTGCTAGCACAGATACGCAGTATTTT
. | TRBD1 | TRBJ2-1 | TRBV19 | CASSMRLGNRGRREQFF | TGTGCCAGTAGTATGCGCTTGGGGAACAGGGGGCGACGGGAGCAGTTCTTC
. | TRBD2 | TRBJ2-4 | TRBV6-1 | CASSEAGGTKNIQYF | TGTGCCAGCAGTGAAGCGGGAGGGACCAAAAACATTCAGTACTTC
. | . | TRBJ2-4 | TRBV27 | CASSLSGGGRGKNIQYF | TGTGCCAGCAGTTTATCAGGGGGCGGGAGAGGAAAAAACATTCAGTACTTC
. | TRBD2 | TRBJ2-1 | TRBV2 | CASTPRQLAGGSSYNEQFF | TGTGCCAGCACCCCCCGGCAACTAGCGGGAGGTTCCTCCTACAATGAGCAGTTCTTC
. | TRBD1 | TRBJ2-5 | TRBV9 | CASSPRQGRGQETQYF | TGTGCCAGCAGCCCAAGACAGGGACGGGGTCAAGAGACCCAGTACTTC
. | . | TRBJ2-5 | TRBV29-1 | CSVGQRETQYF | TGCAGCGTTGGTCAGCGAGAGACCCAGTACTTC
. | TRBD2 | TRBJ2-1 | TRBV20-1 | CSASKTSGFSYNEQFF | TGCAGTGCTAGTAAGACTAGCGGTTTCTCCTACAATGAGCAGTTCTTC
. | TRBD1 | TRBJ2-1 | TRBV7-2 | CASSSRLQGNNEQFF | TGTGCCAGCAGCTCCCGACTACAGGGGAACAATGAGCAGTTCTTC
few | TRBD1 | TRBJ1-5 | TRBV27 | CASSSRDSYQPQHF | TGTGCCAGCAGTTCTCGGGACAGTTATCAGCCCCAGCATTTT
. | TRBD2 | TRBJ2-5 | TRBV2 | CASSGLAGVETQYF | TGTGCCAGCAGTGGTTTAGCGGGAGTAGAGACCCAGTACTTC
. | . | TRBJ2-1 | TRBV29-1 | CSVGVGDSYNEQFF | TGCAGCGTTGGAGTGGGAGACTCCTACAATGAGCAGTTCTTC
. | . | TRBJ2-5 | TRBV4-3 | CASSQGLGRRETQYF | TGCGCCAGCAGCCAAGGTCTCGGACGTAGGGAGACCCAGTACTTC
. | . | TRBJ1-4 | TRBV7-9 | CASRLGAYEKLFF | TGTGCCAGCAGGCTGGGGGCGTATGAAAAACTGTTTTTT
. | TRBD2 | TRBJ2-5 | TRBV2 | CASKAGGLVTQYF | TGTGCCAGCAAGGCGGGAGGGCTCGTGACCCAGTACTTC